This passage covers 23 T cell receptor beta chains from one sample sequenced in a study of shared clonotypes between healthy human individuals. Measured with immunoSEQ multiplex PCR; TCRdb has only the in-frame clones, and not every one. The sample lists over a million clones, about 75% seen once, with approximately 1.5% in the top ten. The sample taken for sequencing was memory CD4+ T cells sorted from blood. Regarding subset: CD45RA-negative fraction. The receptors derive from a man younger than 35 in good health.

The V and J genes are TRBV5-1 and TRBJ1-4; the D gene is possibly TRBD1 (6 bases). V was shortened by 4 bases and J by 3 bases, with 13 bases between the two germline ends. Germline V gene data show CDR1 as SGHRS and CDR2 as YFSETQ. The CDR3 consists of 15 residues. CDR3 coding DNA: TGCGCCAGCAGCGCCACAGGGTCGCCTAATGAAAAACTGTTTTTT. This encodes CASSATGSPNEKLFF.

This chain connects TRBV5-1 to TRBJ1-4, with 10 bases aligning to TRBD1. J lost 2 bases, V lost 4 bases, and 5 bases had no gene match. This CDR3 is built from 16 residues. CDR1 and CDR2 (germline): SGHRS, YFSETQ. Written as DNA, the CDR3 is TGCGCCAGCAGCGGTGGACAGGGGGGGACTAATGAAAAACTGTTTTTT. Amino acids: CASSGGQGGTNEKLFF.

The chain combines TRBV13 with TRBJ2-3; weak D call: TRBD2 (5 bases). The germline V gene encodes CDR1 PRHDT and CDR2 FYEKMQ (reference sequence). The CDR3 is made up of 16 amino acids. The V and J ends lost 2 bases and 6 bases respectively, with 18 bases between them. CDR3 residues: CASSLLGLAGQDTQYF. Here the CDR3 DNA reads TGTGCCAGCAGCTTATTAGGGTTGGCGGGCCAGGATACGCAGTATTTT.

To note about this clone: Other nucleotide sequences from this sample produce the same CDR3. This chain joins TRBV5-6 and TRBJ1-3, with D perhaps matching TRBD1 (6 bases). Germline V gene data show CDR1 as SGHDT and CDR2 as YYEEEE. CDR3 length: 13 amino acids. Trimming removed 4 bases at V and 4 bases at J, with 9 bases between. The CDR3 DNA sequence: TGTGCCAGCAGCCCGGACAGAGGAAACACCATATATTTT. Residues: CASSPDRGNTIYF.

This chain joins TRBV5-1 and TRBJ2-7; D is unresolved. Germline assignment: CDR1 SGHRS and CDR2 YFSETQ. The CDR3 covers 15 residues. Trimming pared 2 bases from V and 0 bases from J, leaving 12 bases between. The CDR3 nucleotides are TGCGCCAGCAGCTTAGGGCAGTCCCTCTCCTACGAGCAGTACTTC. Translated: CASSLGQSLSYEQYF.

V usage is TRBV7-2 and J usage is TRBJ1-5; maybe TRBD1 (5 bases). The CDR3 is 15 amino acids. The germline V gene has CDR1 SGHTA and CDR2 FQGNSA. Trimming shortened V by 0 bases and J by 5 bases, and 11 bases separated the two germline ends. DNA of the CDR3: TGTGCCAGCAGCTTAGCGGGGTTGGGGCATCAGCCCCAGCATTTT. This sequence encodes CASSLAGLGHQPQHF. The complete variable domain, with remaining parts taken from reference TRBV7-2 and TRBJ1-5, reads GAGVSQSPSNKVTEKGKDVELRCDPISGHTALYWYRQSLGQGLEFLIYFQGNSAPDKSGLPSDRFSAERTGGSVSTLTIQRTQQEDSAVYLCASSLAGLGHQPQHFGDGTRLSIL.

The J gene is TRBJ2-1, the V gene TRBV7-9; tentatively, D is TRBD2 (6 bases). The CDR3 runs to 14 residues. Trimming removed 5 bases from V and 8 bases from J, with 16 bases in between. Germline CDR1 is SEHNR and CDR2 is FQNEAQ (reference sequence). The CDR3 DNA reads TGTGCCAGCAGCCGCGCCGGGAGTATCGATGAGCAGTTCTTC. This translates into CASSRAGSIDEQFF.

The chain has TRBV5-8 and TRBJ2-7; TRBD1 aligns across 10 bases. This CDR3 region has 13 residues. Germline assignment: CDR1 SGHTS and CDR2 YDEGEE. The CDR3 is CVTNLGQGSKQYF. For the CDR3, the DNA is TGTGTCACTAACTTGGGACAGGGGAGTAAGCAGTACTTC.

This clone is a singleton in its sample. The V and J genes are TRBV2 and TRBJ2-7, with TRBD2 identical over 9 bases. V dropped 4 bases and J dropped 6; count of bases not matched to a gene: 4. The CDR3 consists of 13 residues. Germline V lookup: CDR1 SNHLY, CDR2 FYNNEI. The CDR3 DNA reads as TGTGCCAGCAGTGGTACTAGCGGGCGCGAGCAGTACTTC. This gives the protein CASSGTSGREQYF.

This CDR3 reads CASSSRTEWNEKLFF. The CDR3 coding sequence is TGTGCCAGCAGCTCCAGGACAGAGTGGAATGAAAAACTGTTTTTT. The genes are TRBV7-2 and TRBJ1-4; possibly TRBD1 for D (6 bases). The CDR3 runs to 15 residues. CDR1 is SGHTA, CDR2 FQGNSA, per germline. Trimming left V 4 bases short and J 5 bases short, with 14 bases between. Using reference TRBV7-2 and TRBJ1-4 for the parts outside the CDR3, the full variable domain is GAGVSQSPSNKVTEKGKDVELRCDPISGHTALYWYRQSLGQGLEFLIYFQGNSAPDKSGLPSDRFSAERTGGSVSTLTIQRTQQEDSAVYLCASSSRTEWNEKLFFGSGTQLSVL.

In its sample, this clone was seen a few times. This rearrangement joins TRBV5-1 to TRBJ2-1; no firm D call. The germline gives CDR1 SGHRS, CDR2 YFSETQ. Trimming left V 4 bases short and J 5 bases short, with 13 bases between. The CDR3 contains 14 residues. The CDR3, as DNA: TGCGCCAGCAGCCAGGACGGATCGAACAATGAGCAGTTCTTC. This sequence encodes CASSQDGSNNEQFF.

The chain combines TRBV10-1 with TRBJ1-1; no reliable D call. Germline CDR1 and CDR2: WNHNN and SYGVQD (reference sequence). This CDR3 has 13 residues. Trimming shortened V by 3 bases and J by 4 bases, and 9 bases separated the two germline ends. The CDR3 bases are TGCGCCAGCAGTGACCGGGTCACCACTGAAGCTTTCTTT. This gives the protein CASSDRVTTEAFF.

The V gene is TRBV2, the J gene TRBJ1-4; TRBD1 matches at 7 bases. Unmatched junction bases numbered 8, after V lost 4 bases and J lost 0 bases. The CDR3 consists of 17 residues. Germline CDR1 SNHLY, CDR2 FYNNEI. The CDR3 loop reads CASSGQGGSATNEKLFF. For the CDR3, the DNA is TGTGCCAGCAGTGGACAGGGCGGTTCGGCAACTAATGAAAAACTGTTTTTT.

V is TRBV2 and J is TRBJ2-1, with 7 bases matching TRBD1. In germline, CDR1 is SNHLY, CDR2 FYNNEI. There are 15 residues in the CDR3. V shed 2 bases and J 2 bases; nucleotides not matched to a gene: 3. The DNA for the CDR3 is TGTGCCAGCAGTGAAAGACAGGGCACCTACAATGAGCAGTTCTTC. It translates to CASSERQGTYNEQFF.

The J gene is TRBJ1-6, the V gene TRBV14; D not resolved. V was shortened by 2 bases and J by 5 bases, with 13 bases between the two germline ends. This CDR3 has 16 residues. Germline CDR1 is SGHDN and CDR2 is FVKESK. The CDR3 reads CASSQKRVGNNSPLHF. The CDR3 nucleotides are TGTGCCAGCAGCCAAAAGAGGGTGGGGAATAATTCACCCCTCCACTTT.

The V and J genes are TRBV6-5 and TRBJ1-2, with 7 bases fitting TRBD1. The CDR3 sequence is 15 residues long. V gave up 4 bases and J gave up 4 bases; unmatched junction bases: 9. Germline V CDR1 and CDR2: MNHEY, SVGAGI. The CDR3 spells CASSSLTGAPYGYTF. The DNA of the CDR3 is TGTGCCAGCAGTTCTTTAACAGGGGCTCCCTATGGCTACACCTTC.

The V and J genes are TRBV6-1 and TRBJ2-2; the D is unclear. Per germline, CDR1 MNHNS and CDR2 SASEGT. The ends were cut back, 2 bases at V and 1 base at J, with 8 bases in the middle. This CDR3 region has 15 residues. The CDR3 DNA is TGTGCCAGCAGTGAAATGGTCTTGAACACCGGGGAGCTGTTTTTT. It yields the protein CASSEMVLNTGELFF.

The chain has TRBV5-4 and TRBJ1-6; no clear D gene. V was pared by 0 bases and J by 6 bases, with 10 bases between. Germline CDR1 is SGHNT and CDR2 is YYREEE (reference sequence). CDR3 length: 15 residues. The CDR3: CASSLDLTLNSPLHF. DNA for the CDR3: TGTGCCAGCAGCTTGGACCTTACCCTTAATTCACCCCTCCACTTT.

The gene calls are TRBV7-2 and TRBJ2-2; possible D gene TRBD2, 6 bases. CDR1 and CDR2 (germline): SGHTA, FQGNSA. The CDR3 has 14 residues. V was pared by 2 bases and J by 5 bases, with 9 bases between. The CDR3 region has the DNA TGTGCCAGCAGCTTAACTAGCCTTACCGGGGAGCTGTTTTTT. This sequence encodes CASSLTSLTGELFF.

The chain has TRBV2 and TRBJ2-1; TRBD2 might be the D (5 bases). Germline lookup yields CDR1 SNHLY and CDR2 FYNNEI. The CDR3 is 14 amino acids. Trimming cost V 4 bases and J 3 bases, with 10 bases left between them. Here the CDR3 DNA reads TGTGCCAGCAGTGTCTCAGGACTCTACAATGAGCAGTTCTTC. It yields the protein CASSVSGLYNEQFF.

The chain combines TRBV19 with TRBJ2-7; 10 bases are shared with TRBD2. The J segment lost 2 bases and the V segment lost 3 bases, leaving 4 bases of the junction unmatched. The V gene's germline CDR1 is LNHDA and CDR2 SQIVND (reference sequence). The CDR3 has 15 residues. CDR3 coding DNA: TGTGCCAGTAGTATCCTAGCGGGGGCCACCTACGAGCAGTACTTC. Residues: CASSILAGATYEQYF.

This chain uses TRBV19 with TRBJ1-6, with 7 bases matching TRBD1. Losses at the gene ends were 7 bases for V and 10 bases for J; bases not matched to a gene: 7. The CDR3 is made up of 13 amino acids. CDR1 LNHDA and CDR2 SQIVND come from the germline V gene (reference sequence). CDR3 nucleotides: TGTGCCAGTAAAGGTTCAGGGGGATCACCCCTCCACTTT. Amino acids: CASKGSGGSPLHF.

The chain has TRBV5-1 and TRBJ1-1; D gene uncertain. Germline CDR1 and CDR2: SGHRS and YFSETQ. This CDR3 spans 14 amino acids. The ends were cut back, 3 bases at V and 0 bases at J, with 9 bases in the middle. The CDR3 region has the DNA TGCGCCAGCAGCTCAAATAACCTGAACACTGAAGCTTTCTTT. Translated: CASSSNNLNTEAFF.